These 15 T cell receptor beta chains were all obtained from the same sample, sequenced in a study of blood T cell repertoires in COVID-19. The assay was immunoSEQ multiplex PCR, and TCRdb's table has in-frame clones only and misses some. The repertoire holds about 320,000 clones, with 85% to 95% as singletons. What was sequenced was PBMCs or T cells enriched from blood (not recorded which). The receptors stem from a woman between 25 and 40 years old who had been exposed to COVID-19.

V gene TRBV30 combines with J gene TRBJ2-7; 11 bases map to TRBD2. Germline trimming cut 8 bases from V and 2 bases from J; bases unmatched to any gene: 5. The CDR3 extends over 13 amino acids. Germline loops: CDR1 GTSNPN, CDR2 SVGIG (reference sequence). DNA for the CDR3: TGTGCCGGGTCTAGCGGGGGGCCCTACGAGCAGTACTTC. The encoded protein is CAGSSGGPYEQYF.

This chain connects TRBV14 to TRBJ2-2; D gene unclear. The germline CDR1 and CDR2 sequences are SGHDN and FVKESK. This CDR3 spans 17 amino acids. Trimming took off 1 base at V and 1 base at J, with 13 bases between the two ends. CDR3 nucleotide sequence: TGTGCCAGCAGCCAAGTGATGAGGTATCAGAACACCGGGGAGCTGTTTTTT. Translated, it gives CASSQVMRYQNTGELFF. The full variable domain, completed using reference TRBV14 and TRBJ2-2, is EAGVTQFPSHSVIEKGQTVTLRCDPISGHDNLYWYRRVMGKEIKFLLHFVKESKQDESGMPNNRFLAERTGGTYSTLKVQPAELEDSGVYFCASSQVMRYQNTGELFFGEGSRLTVL.

This chain uses TRBV18 with TRBJ2-3, with 12 nucleotides matching TRBD2. Germline V gives CDR1 KGHSH, CDR2 LQKENI. Trimming at V came to 6 bases and at J to 5 bases, leaving 6 bases not matched to a gene. CDR3 size: 15 residues. CDR3 amino acids: CASSRTSGEKDTQYF. The DNA for the CDR3 is TGTGCCAGCTCTCGGACTAGCGGGGAGAAAGATACGCAGTATTTT.

This clone was counted a few times. This chain uses TRBV7-9 with TRBJ1-2, with 7 bases that match TRBD1. In germline, CDR1 is SEHNR, CDR2 FQNEAQ (reference sequence). The CDR3 is made up of 14 amino acids. The ends lost 3 bases at V and 8 bases at J; junction bases unmatched: 9. CDR3 nucleotides: TGTGCCAGCAGCTTGGGTGAGGGGGCAGTCGGCTACACCTTC. Translated: CASSLGEGAVGYTF.

This clone occurred a few times. CDR3 residues: CASSLLSGAGLGYTF. In DNA, the CDR3 is TGTGCCAGCAGCTTGTTGTCAGGGGCAGGACTTGGCTACACCTTC. The chain recombines TRBV5-6 with TRBJ1-2; TRBD1 might be the D (6 bases). This CDR3 region has 15 residues. Germline V gene data show CDR1 as SGHDT and CDR2 as YYEEEE. Between the trimmed V and J ends, which lost 1 base and 7 bases, there was a span of 17 bases.

The genes are TRBV28 and TRBJ2-4; 12 nucleotides align to TRBD2. Germline V gene data show CDR1 as MDHEN and CDR2 as SYDVKM. CDR3 length: 14 residues. J gave up 8 bases and V 6 bases, and 5 bases lay outside the gene matches. The CDR3 DNA sequence: TGTGCCAGCAGCCTAGCGGGGGGGCCGGACATTCAGTACTTC. This gives the protein CASSLAGGPDIQYF.

In its sample, this clone was seen a few times. The chain is built from TRBV30 and TRBJ1-6; TRBD1 aligns across 7 bases. V lost 0 bases, J lost 4 bases, and 3 bases stayed unmatched. The CDR3 has 15 amino acids. CDR1 and CDR2 from the germline V gene are GTSNPN and SVGIG (reference sequence). CDR3 sequence (DNA): TGTGCCTGGAGTGTAACAGGGGCGTATAATTCACCCCTCCACTTT. Translation gives CAWSVTGAYNSPLHF.

V usage is TRBV14 and J usage is TRBJ2-7; D possibly corresponds to TRBD2 (5 bases). Germline CDR1 reads SGHDN; CDR2 reads FVKESK. The CDR3 contains 14 residues. With 6 bases removed from V and 7 bases from J, the gap between germline ends came to 19 bases. CDR3 protein: CASSLILTSGEQYF. The CDR3 bases are TGTGCCAGCAGTCTTATTTTAACCTCGGGAGAGCAGTACTTC.

The rearrangement uses TRBV6-7 and TRBJ1-2; 8 bases fit TRBD1. TRBV6-7 is identified as an open reading frame with a role that is uncertain. The CDR3 length is 18 residues. V shed 2 bases, J shed 4 bases, and the junction held 15 bases outside the gene matches. The CDR3 DNA is TGTGCCAGCAGTTACCCAAGACAGGGGAGGTCGAAGGCCTATGGCTACACCTTC. It translates to CASSYPRQGRSKAYGYTF.

The chain is built from TRBV19 and TRBJ1-5, with no clear D. Germline V gene sequence: CDR1 LNHDA, CDR2 SQIVND (reference sequence). The CDR3 sequence is 14 residues long. V was trimmed by 7 bases and J by 3 bases, leaving 13 bases between them. The CDR3 DNA reads as TGTGCCAGTACCCCGGAACGGGTCAATCAGCCCCAGCATTTT. It translates to CASTPERVNQPQHF. The entire variable domain, with the rest obtained from reference TRBV19 and TRBJ1-5, is as follows: DGGITQSPKYLFRKEGQNVTLSCEQNLNHDAMYWYRQDPGQGLRLIYYSQIVNDFQKGDIAEGYSVSREKKESFPLTVTSAQKNPTAFYLCASTPERVNQPQHFGDGTRLSIL.

This sequence joins TRBV12-5 and TRBJ2-7, with D maybe TRBD2 (6 bases). Germline CDR1 LGHNT, CDR2 FRNRAP. V shed 9 bases and J shed 3 bases, with 21 bases lying between them. This CDR3 comprises 15 residues. The CDR3 coding sequence is TGTGCTAGCAATTTAGAGGGACTGGGTCGCTACGAGCAGTACTTC. Residues: CASNLEGLGRYEQYF.

The chain carries TRBV23-1 and TRBJ1-5; 9 bases line up with TRBD1. TRBV23-1 is an ORF; its function is uncertain. J was trimmed by 7 bases and V by 4 bases; bases with no gene match: 11. CDR3 length: 16 amino acids. The CDR3 coding sequence is TGCGCCAGCAGTCCCTGGGACAGGGACGTCGGCCAGCCCCAGCATTTT. It yields the protein CASSPWDRDVGQPQHF.

V usage is TRBV6-1 and J usage is TRBJ1-1; 8 bases align to TRBD1. J gave up 3 bases and V 3 bases, and 0 bases lay outside the gene matches. The germline CDR1 and CDR2 sequences are MNHNS and SASEGT. CDR3 length: 13 residues. CDR3 DNA: TGTGCCAGCAGTGAGGACAGGGACACTGAAGCTTTCTTT. Its protein is CASSEDRDTEAFF.

The rearrangement joins TRBV29-1 to TRBJ1-2; D is unclear. Germline-derived CDR1 and CDR2 are SQVTM and ANQGSEA. CDR3 size: 12 residues. Trimming removed 1 base from V and 6 bases from J, with 9 bases in between. CDR3 region: CSVEASPDGYTF. Here the CDR3 DNA reads TGCAGCGTTGAAGCGAGCCCGGATGGCTACACCTTC.

This clone was observed once. The rearrangement joins TRBV5-1 to TRBJ2-5, with 11 positions matching TRBD2. There are 16 residues in the CDR3. Germline trimming cut 1 base from V and 5 bases from J; bases unmatched to any gene: 7. The germline gives CDR1 SGHRS, CDR2 YFSETQ. The CDR3 region is CASSLSSGGAWETQYF. CDR3 DNA: TGCGCCAGCAGCTTGAGTAGCGGGGGGGCCTGGGAGACCCAGTACTTC.